This T cell receptor beta chain was sequenced for a study of OX40 agonist ivuxolimab in advanced cancers. Data came from immunoSEQ multiplex PCR; TCRdb stores just in-frame clones and leaves some out. This table holds almost 85,000 clones, 90% to 95% found once. The germline gives CDR1 MNHEY, CDR2 SMNVEV (reference sequence). The V gene end was trimmed by 3 bases and the J gene end by 10 bases; junction bases not matched to a gene: 13. The CDR3 contains 17 residues. Sequenced material: CD4+ or CD8+ T cells sorted from blood, taken in a trial of the OX40 agonist ivuxolimab. The receptor comes from an adult with an advanced solid tumor such as melanoma, head and neck, liver or kidney cancer. The chain links TRBV27 to TRBJ1-6; 9 nucleotides line up with TRBD1. In nucleotides, the CDR3 is TGTGCCAGCAGTTTTTTCGTTGTTGGGACAGGGACCTCACCCCTCCACTTT. This codes for CASSFFVVGTGTSPLHF.